This T cell receptor beta chain comes out of a study of T cell responses to AZD1222 COVID-19 vaccine. General observations from the study: Spike-wide vaccine-associated CD4 TCRs dominated at 160-218 and 743-854. Samples come after the peak T cell response, not at day 14. With two AZD1222 doses given, Spike-specific TCR breadth and depth both rose.

As to this clone: Its antigen is still unknown.

TCRdb keeps only in-frame clones here, not all; method: immunoSEQ multiplex PCR. Of 95,000 to 110,000 clones in the sample, approximately 86% were seen once. Trimming left V 7 bases short and J 2 bases short, with 11 bases between. The CDR3 is made up of 13 amino acids. Per germline, CDR1 ENHRY and CDR2 SYGVKD. This chain links TRBV10-3 with TRBJ1-1, with a weak D call TRBD1 (6 bases). This receptor was obtained from an adult who received the MenACWY meningococcal vaccine as a control. The input for sequencing was peripheral blood, taken 28 days after the second dose of the MenACWY control vaccine. DNA of the CDR3: TGTGCCATCAAGTCAGGGGAAAACACTGAAGCTTTCTTT. Protein product: CAIKSGENTEAFF.